This is a list of T cell receptor beta chains from one sample in a study of blood T cell repertoires in COVID-19. Sequencing was performed with immunoSEQ multiplex PCR; in TCRdb, only in-frame clones are kept and a portion is missing. The data show approximately 270,000 clones, with roughly 87% seen just once and around 3.3% held by the top ten. Sample: peripheral blood. These receptors originate from a man aged 18 to 29 with active or convalescent COVID-19. The CDR3 runs from the conserved cysteine through the conserved F or W. A D gene is named only where the DNA matches it firmly. A row's size may be missing; if present it is once, few, many or a size class.

clone size	D gene	V gene	J gene	CDR3 protein	CDR3 DNA
.	.	TRBV5-1	TRBJ1-2	CASSLARDDYGYTF	TGCGCCAGCAGCTTGGCGCGGGACGACTATGGCTACACCTTC
once	.	TRBV7-9	TRBJ1-2	CASSPRSGLVYGYTF	TGTGCCAGCAGCCCTCGCTCAGGTCTCGTCTATGGCTACACCTTC
.	TRBD1	TRBV2	TRBJ1-4	CASSGRGQKISNEKLFF	TGTGCCAGCAGTGGGCGGGGACAGAAAATATCTAATGAAAAACTGTTTTTT
.	TRBD1	TRBV28	TRBJ2-5	CASSLVGTGTGETQYF	TGTGCCAGCAGTTTAGTTGGGACAGGTACAGGGGAGACCCAGTACTTC
.	TRBD2	TRBV7-3	TRBJ2-1	CASSEGLGSSYNEQFF	TGTGCCAGCAGCGAGGGACTAGGGAGCTCCTACAATGAGCAGTTCTTC
.	.	TRBV5-1	TRBJ2-3	CASAGGGRTDTQYF	TGCGCCAGCGCAGGAGGAGGGCGCACAGATACGCAGTATTTT
.	TRBD1	TRBV5-1	TRBJ1-4	CASSSYQGAANEKLFF	TGCGCCAGCAGCTCGTACCAGGGGGCGGCTAATGAAAAACTGTTTTTT
once	.	TRBV11-2	TRBJ2-1	CASSPSTEQFF	TGTGCCAGCAGCCCATCTACGGAGCAGTTCTTC
.	.	TRBV18	TRBJ2-1	CASSITVTNNEQFF	TGTGCCAGCTCAATCACAGTTACAAACAATGAGCAGTTCTTC
.	TRBD2	TRBV4-3	TRBJ2-7	CASSQGSSGGAYEQYF	TGCGCCAGCAGCCAGGGTTCTAGCGGGGGTGCCTACGAGCAGTACTTC
.	TRBD2	TRBV5-1	TRBJ2-5	CASSYGTSGGQETQYF	TGCGCCAGCAGCTACGGGACTAGCGGGGGGCAAGAGACCCAGTACTTC
.	.	TRBV7-9	TRBJ2-7	CASSSPTGNEQYF	TGTGCCAGCAGCTCCCCAACAGGGAACGAGCAGTACTTC
.	TRBD1	TRBV18	TRBJ2-4	CASSPSRGKNIQYF	TGTGCCAGCTCACCGTCCAGGGGGAAGAACATTCAGTACTTC
.	.	TRBV6-5	TRBJ2-2	CASRYTGSSTGELFF	TGTGCCAGCAGATATACAGGGTCAAGTACCGGGGAGCTGTTTTTT